This TCR beta chain was profiled in a study of cytomegalovirus exposure and HLA in healthy donors. PCR was performed using 60 Vbeta and 13 Jbeta primers. Clones were read by immunoSEQ multiplex PCR, and TCRdb kept only the in-frame ones, dropping some. The sample carries about 180,000 clones, about 80% recorded once. This clone was detected a few times. This CDR3 is built from 14 residues. Between the trimmed V and J ends, which lost 0 bases and 1 base, there was a span of 6 bases. Germline loops: CDR1 MNHNY, CDR2 SVGAGI (reference sequence). The sequenced sample consisted of PBMCs. V gene TRBV6-6 combines with J gene TRBJ1-1; D is uncertain. The TCR originated in a woman in her thirties or forties in good health and CMV-seronegative. The CDR3 DNA reads TGTGCCAGCAGTTACTCCTCTCGGAACACTGAAGCTTTCTTT. Its translation is CASSYSSRNTEAFF.